This T cell receptor beta chain was captured in a study of T cell repertoires in cytomegalovirus infection. The germline V and J ends were trimmed by 7 bases and 0 bases, with 9 bases remaining between them. There are 13 residues in the CDR3. The germline V gene encodes CDR1 SGHTA and CDR2 FQGNSA. TCRdb called the reads again in MiXCR, with one record for every CDR3 protein. Here the sample spans about 320,000 distinct CDR3 sequences, over 7.5% being singletons. The specimen was PBMCs. J is TRBJ1-1 and V is TRBV7-2, with D unresolved. This receptor was identified in a human donor in good health (CMV status not recorded). Some clones in this sample may be carry-over from other donors' samples. CDR3 nucleotide sequence: TGTGCCAGCACCGGTTTCATGAACACTGAAGCTTTCTTT. Translation gives CASTGFMNTEAFF.